These 2 T cell receptor beta chains share one sample of origin, sequenced in a study of T cells after yellow fever vaccination. TCRdb redid the calling of the 5' RACE reads with MiXCR, one entry per CDR3 protein. The table has roughly 120,000 distinct CDR3 sequences, approximately 8.4% seen once. The sequencing used CD8+ T cells sorted from PBMCs, collected 45 days after the yellow fever booster vaccination. These receptors were taken from a man younger than 40 who received the YFV17D yellow fever vaccine.

This clonotype has at least ten counts. This chain connects TRBV6-5 to TRBJ2-5; 8 bases match TRBD2. This CDR3 region has 15 residues. Germline lookup yields CDR1 MNHEY and CDR2 SVGAGI. Trimming removed 0 bases from V and 4 bases from J; junction bases left unmatched: 4. The DNA for the CDR3 is TGTGCCAGCAGTTACTCGGGGCTAGCGGGAGAGACCCAGTACTTC. This translates into CASSYSGLAGETQYF.

This clonotype was seen more than once but under ten times. The J gene is TRBJ1-5, the V gene TRBV2; D perhaps matches TRBD1 (5 bases). V lost 8 bases and J 0 bases, leaving 14 bases between the germline ends. This CDR3 spans 15 amino acids. CDR1 and CDR2 from the germline V gene are SNHLY and FYNNEI. Here the CDR3 DNA reads TGTGCCAGCGGTGGGGGTGTATATAGCAATCAGCCCCAGCATTTT. Translated: CASGGGVYSNQPQHF.